The T cell receptor beta chain described here comes from a study of T cells in Graves' hyperthyroidism and ophthalmopathy (dated by TCRdb to between 2017 and 2020). Regarding the complete study: Peripheral blood was sampled at the time of initial diagnosis, prior to any treatment. An independent validation cohort of about 20 hyperthyroidism patients and about 15 patients who later progressed to ophthalmopathy tested prospective prediction of ophthalmopathy. The study also compared thyroid tissue and blood T-cell repertoires from several Graves' hyperthyroidism patients. The roughly 91 discovery patients were randomly divided into training and test sets at a 7:3 ratio. Once sampling was done, hyperthyroidism patients were given methimazole at a starting dose of 30 mg daily, whereas ophthalmopathy patients were given high-dose intravenous methylprednisolone. TCR V-J signatures able to tell the groups apart were searched for in a discovery cohort of 90 to 100 patients, of whom 43 had Graves' ophthalmopathy and 57 had stable Graves' hyperthyroidism. According to the paper, TCR Vbeta CDR3 sequencing was carried out on some 130 peripheral blood samples, which came from around 43 ophthalmopathy, around 75 hyperthyroidism and about 17 progressor patients. Points the paper makes about the study in general: No statistical method was used to fix the sample size in advance, and group allocation was not hidden from the investigators. Most expanded thyroid clonotypes (frequency above 0.001) were also found in blood, which suggests that blood repertoires may mirror thyroid immune responses. A 13 V-J signature model separated ophthalmopathy from stable hyperthyroidism, with around 91% sensitivity and 81.08% specificity in cross-validation and 80%/75% in testing. During validation, the model predicted progression to ophthalmopathy a median of about 6.5 months ahead of onset, with almost 71% sensitivity and more than 72% specificity.

The TCR beta CDR3 regions were amplified from RNA transcripts. A first-round RT-PCR of the TCR CDR3 used the HTBI primer set with the Qiagen OneStep RT-PCR kit. The libraries were constructed in a second round of multiplex PCR and then size-selected and purified. Libraries were sequenced paired-end with 100 bp reads on an Illumina HiSeq2000. The study's own analysis went as follows. SOAPnuke was used to process the raw data, throwing out any read that contained adapters or uncalled bases, had a mean Phred below 15, or lacked an exact constant-primer or identifier match. COPE v1.2.5 was used to merge high-quality paired reads, and clonotypes were defined as unique nucleotide sequences. Clonotypes were aligned to IMGT TRBV, TRBD and TRBJ reference segments using MiTCR v1.1. The analysis included only V-J combinations with a frequency above 0.0001, which together covered 99% to 99.2% of the repertoires. A TCS score was defined as the ratio of F50 (clonal expansion) to E x V (chaos), with BLOSUM62-based TCRdist applied between CDR3 peptides within each V-J. Welch's t-statistics and random forest reduced just over 500 V-J features to 13, which were used in a naive Bayes classifier (R e1071). The public reads were reprocessed in TCRdb via fastp at Q25 and MiXCR, keeping in-frame beta chains. Each entry merges the rows of one CDR3 protein and shows their most common DNA and genes. Here the V and J calls rest on TCRdb's processing, not on the authors' analysis. In this sample the table shows 600,000 to 750,000 distinct CDR3 sequences, about 18% of which occur a single time. The ten largest account for around a sixth of the sample.

This clonotype was observed at least ten times. The specificity of this receptor is unknown. Base qualities were left out, and no much larger clone turns up one base away. Unmatched junction bases come to 10, with V trimmed by 5 bases and J by 4 bases. The CDR3 covers 15 residues, taking in both the cysteine and the phenylalanine. The read is trimmed to its CDR3 DNA, 45 bases read in frame from base 1. A patient counted as having stable Graves' hyperthyroidism if no progression to ophthalmopathy occurred over 18 months of follow-up. Hyperthyroidism patients were newly diagnosed, had a disease duration of under 2 months, and were aged 18 to 65 years. Exclusion was applied to patients with uncontrolled infections, other autoimmune diseases, pregnancy or lactation. Clinical symptoms, serum thyroxine and TRAb, thyroid ultrasound, and orbital computed tomography formed the basis for the diagnoses. PBMCs were separated from 10 ml of fresh peripheral blood using Ficoll-Paque density gradient centrifugation. Total RNA was extracted with Trizol reagent, and quality was checked on an Agilent 2100 Bioanalyzer.

Sequencing used blood. The sequence was collected from a middle-aged man with Graves' hyperthyroidism. This sequence uses TRBV12-3 or TRBV12-4 and TRBJ2-5; TRBD1 aligns with 7 central bases. The sequenced DNA is TGTGCCAGCAGTCGACGACAGGGTCTGGCAGAGACCCAGTACTTC. This gives the protein CASSRRQGLAETQYF.